This T cell receptor beta chain was captured by sequencing in a study of cytotoxic CD8 clonotypes in ibrutinib-treated CLL. Assay: immunoSEQ multiplex PCR; the TCRdb copy retains only in-frame clones and omits some. The data show 110,000 to 150,000 clones, with about 70% seen just once and 5% to 5.5% held by the top ten. The material was PBMCs, obtained after 24 months of ibrutinib treatment. This TCR was sampled from a human donor with chronic lymphocytic leukemia.

CDR3 nucleotides: TGTGCCAGCAGCCCTCTAGGACTAGCGGGAGGTACCGGGGAGCTGTTTTTT. It codes for CASSPLGLAGGTGELFF. The chain uses TRBV4-2 and TRBJ2-2; 14 bases are a match to TRBD2. The CDR3 runs 17 residues. The junction had 6 bases not matched to a gene; V was cut back by 4 bases and J by 5 bases. Germline V lookup: CDR1 LGHNA, CDR2 YNFKEQ.